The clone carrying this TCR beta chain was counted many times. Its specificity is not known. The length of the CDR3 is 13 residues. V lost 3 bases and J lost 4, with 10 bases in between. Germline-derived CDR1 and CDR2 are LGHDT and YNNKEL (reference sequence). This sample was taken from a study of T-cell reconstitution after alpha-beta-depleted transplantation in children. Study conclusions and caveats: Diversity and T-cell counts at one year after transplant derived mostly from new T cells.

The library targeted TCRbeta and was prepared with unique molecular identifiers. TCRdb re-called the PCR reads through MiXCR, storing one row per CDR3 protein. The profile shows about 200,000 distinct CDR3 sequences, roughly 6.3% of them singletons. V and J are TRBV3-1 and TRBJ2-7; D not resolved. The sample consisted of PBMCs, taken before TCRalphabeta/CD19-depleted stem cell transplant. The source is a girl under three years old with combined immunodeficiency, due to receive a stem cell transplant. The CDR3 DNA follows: TGTGCCAGCAGCCATCACACCGAATACGAGCAGTACTTC. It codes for CASSHHTEYEQYF.